The clone carrying this T cell receptor beta chain was seen a handful of times. Its antigen is still unknown. Exclusion of patients followed from uncontrolled infection, other autoimmune disease, pregnancy or lactation. Diagnostic assessment was based on clinical symptoms, serum thyroxine and TRAb, thyroid ultrasound and orbital computed tomography. RNA transcripts provided the source from which TCR beta CDR3 regions were amplified. During a first-round RT-PCR of the TCR CDR3, the HTBI primer set was used. TCRdb re-analysed the multiplex PCR reads in MiXCR, keeping a single row per CDR3 protein. The data contain roughly 650,000 distinct CDR3 sequences, roughly 16% of them singletons. The sample comes from a study of T cells in Graves' hyperthyroidism and ophthalmopathy. The wider study: Any treatment followed the collection of peripheral blood at initial diagnosis.

The CDR3 has 15 residues. Germline values: CDR1 SEHNR, CDR2 FQNEAQ (reference sequence). With 4 bases clipped from V and 0 bases from J, the junction kept 1 base outside the gene matches. Study-wide findings and caveats: Blood samples included most of the expanded thyroid clonotypes exceeding 0.001.

The sample comprised blood. The chain has TRBV7-9 and TRBJ2-2; TRBD1 matches at 8 bases. The source is a woman aged 35 to 49 with Graves' ophthalmopathy. The CDR3 DNA reads TGTGCCAGCAGCTCGGGACAGGCGAACACCGGGGAGCTGTTTTTT. Protein sequence: CASSSGQANTGELFF. The whole variable domain, filled in from reference TRBV7-9 and TRBJ2-2, reads DTGVSQNPRHKITKRGQNVTFRCDPISEHNRLYWYRQTLGQGPEFLTYFQNEAQLEKSRLLSDRFSAERPKGSFSTLEIQRTEQGDSAMYLCASSSGQANTGELFFGEGSRLTVL.